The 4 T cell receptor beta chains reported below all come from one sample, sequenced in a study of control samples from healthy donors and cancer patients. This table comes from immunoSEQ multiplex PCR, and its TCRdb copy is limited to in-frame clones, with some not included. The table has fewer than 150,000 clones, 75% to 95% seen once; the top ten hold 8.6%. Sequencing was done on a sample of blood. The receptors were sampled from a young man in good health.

This chain's CDR3 is CASSRTGGHGELFF. CDR3 nucleotide sequence: TGTGCCAGCAGCCGGACAGGGGGCCACGGGGAGCTGTTTTTT. The V and J genes are TRBV11-3 and TRBJ2-2; the match to TRBD1 covers 11 bases. The CDR3 has 14 residues. The V gene end was trimmed by 5 bases and the J gene end by 7 bases; junction bases not matched to a gene: 3. Germline V CDR1 and CDR2: SGHNT, YENEEA.

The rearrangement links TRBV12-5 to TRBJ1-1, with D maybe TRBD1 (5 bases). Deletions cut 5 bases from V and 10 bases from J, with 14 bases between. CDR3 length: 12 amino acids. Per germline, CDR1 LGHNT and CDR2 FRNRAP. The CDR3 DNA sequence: TGTGCTAGTGGTCCACACGGGGGAACAGCTTTCTTT. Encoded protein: CASGPHGGTAFF.

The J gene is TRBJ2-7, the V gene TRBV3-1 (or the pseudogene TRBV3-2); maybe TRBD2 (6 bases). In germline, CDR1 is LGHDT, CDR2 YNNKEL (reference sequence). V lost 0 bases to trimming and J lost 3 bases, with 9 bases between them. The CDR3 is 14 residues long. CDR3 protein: CASSQDPAGYEQYF. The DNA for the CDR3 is TGTGCCAGCAGCCAAGACCCAGCGGGCTACGAGCAGTACTTC.

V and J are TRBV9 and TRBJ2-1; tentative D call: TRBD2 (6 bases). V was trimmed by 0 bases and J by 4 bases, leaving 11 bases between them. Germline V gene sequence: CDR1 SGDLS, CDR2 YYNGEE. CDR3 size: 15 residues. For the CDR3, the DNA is TGTGCCAGCAGCGTAGCCGGGGGAGATTACAATGAGCAGTTCTTC. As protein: CASSVAGGDYNEQFF.